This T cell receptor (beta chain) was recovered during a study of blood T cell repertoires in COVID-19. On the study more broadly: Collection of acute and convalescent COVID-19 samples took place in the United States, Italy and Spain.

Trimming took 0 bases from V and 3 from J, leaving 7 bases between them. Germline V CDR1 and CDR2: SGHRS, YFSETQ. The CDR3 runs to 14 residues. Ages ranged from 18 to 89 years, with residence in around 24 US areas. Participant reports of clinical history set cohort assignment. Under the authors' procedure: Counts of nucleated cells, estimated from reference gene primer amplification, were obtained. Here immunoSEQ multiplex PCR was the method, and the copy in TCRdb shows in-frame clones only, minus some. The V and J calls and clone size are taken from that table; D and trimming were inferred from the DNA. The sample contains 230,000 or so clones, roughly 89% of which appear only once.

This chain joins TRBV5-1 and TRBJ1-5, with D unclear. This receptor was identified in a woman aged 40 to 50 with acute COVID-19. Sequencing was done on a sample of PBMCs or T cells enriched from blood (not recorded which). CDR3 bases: TGCGCCAGCAGCTTGGACGGTATCAATCAGCCCCAGCATTTT. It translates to CASSLDGINQPQHF.